This T cell receptor (beta chain) was documented in a study of T cell responses to AZD1222 COVID-19 vaccine. This clone was counted between two and nine times. Its specificity is not known. Clones were read by immunoSEQ multiplex PCR, and TCRdb kept only the in-frame ones, dropping some. This sample yields approximately 100,000 clones, of which less than 85% are seen a single time; roughly 4.5% belongs to the top ten. Study-wide results and caveats: Unmutated regions of variants are reportedly targeted by nearly half of spike-specific TCRs. Spike-specific TCR depth and breadth grew after two AZD1222 doses. Donor demographics were predominantly white British with a female majority; clonal diversity may be underestimated.

This sample comprised peripheral blood, obtained 28 days after the second AZD1222 dose. This TCR was sampled from an adult who received the AZD1222 COVID-19 vaccine.

As DNA, the CDR3 is TGTGCCAGCAGCCAATCGGCAGGATCCTACGAGCAGTACTTC. This encodes CASSQSAGSYEQYF. The J gene is TRBJ2-7, the V gene TRBV16; D is undetermined. Between the trimmed V and J ends, which lost 0 bases and 1 base, there was a span of 7 bases. The germline V gene has CDR1 KGHSY and CDR2 FQNENV. The CDR3 length is 14 residues.